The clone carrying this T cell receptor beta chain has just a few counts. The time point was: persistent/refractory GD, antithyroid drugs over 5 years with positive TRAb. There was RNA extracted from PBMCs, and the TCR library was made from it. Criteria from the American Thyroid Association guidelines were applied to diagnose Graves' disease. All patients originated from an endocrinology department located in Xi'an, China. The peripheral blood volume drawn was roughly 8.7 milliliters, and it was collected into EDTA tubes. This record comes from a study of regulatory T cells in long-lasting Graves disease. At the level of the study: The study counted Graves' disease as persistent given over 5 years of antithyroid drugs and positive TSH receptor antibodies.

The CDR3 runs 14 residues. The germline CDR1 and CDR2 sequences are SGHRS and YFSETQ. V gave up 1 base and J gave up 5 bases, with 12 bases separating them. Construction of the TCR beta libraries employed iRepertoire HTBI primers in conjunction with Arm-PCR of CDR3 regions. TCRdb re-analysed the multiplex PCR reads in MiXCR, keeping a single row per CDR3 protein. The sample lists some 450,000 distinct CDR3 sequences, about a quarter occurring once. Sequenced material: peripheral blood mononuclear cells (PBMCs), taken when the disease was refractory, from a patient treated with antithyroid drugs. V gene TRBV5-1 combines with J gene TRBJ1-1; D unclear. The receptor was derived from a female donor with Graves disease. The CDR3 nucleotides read TGCGCCAGCAGCTTGAACACCGAGAGAACTGAAGCTTTCTTT. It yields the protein CASSLNTERTEAFF.